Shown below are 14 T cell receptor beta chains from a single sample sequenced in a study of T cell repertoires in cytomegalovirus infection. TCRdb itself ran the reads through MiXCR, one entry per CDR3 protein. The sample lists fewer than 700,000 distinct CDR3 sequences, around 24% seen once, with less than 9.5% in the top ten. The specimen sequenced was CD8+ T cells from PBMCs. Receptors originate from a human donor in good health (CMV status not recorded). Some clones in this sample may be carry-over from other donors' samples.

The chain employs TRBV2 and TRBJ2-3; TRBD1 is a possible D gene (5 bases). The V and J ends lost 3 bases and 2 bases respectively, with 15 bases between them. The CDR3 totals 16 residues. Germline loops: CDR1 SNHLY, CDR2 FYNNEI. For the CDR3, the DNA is TGTGCCAGCAGTGAGGTTGGGTGGGGCGACACAGATACGCAGTATTTT. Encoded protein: CASSEVGWGDTDTQYF.

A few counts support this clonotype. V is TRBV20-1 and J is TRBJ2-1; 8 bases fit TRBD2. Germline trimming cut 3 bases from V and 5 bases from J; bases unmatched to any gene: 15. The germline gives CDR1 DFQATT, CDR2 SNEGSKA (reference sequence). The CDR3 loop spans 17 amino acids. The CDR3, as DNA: TGCAGTGCTAGGAGGACCCCCGGGACGGGAGGGGACAATGAGCAGTTCTTC. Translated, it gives CSARRTPGTGGDNEQFF.

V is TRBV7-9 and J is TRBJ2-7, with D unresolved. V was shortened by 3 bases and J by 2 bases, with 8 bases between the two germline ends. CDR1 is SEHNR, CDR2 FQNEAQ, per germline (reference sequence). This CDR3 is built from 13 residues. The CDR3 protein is CASSFGSTYEQYF. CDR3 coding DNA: TGTGCCAGCAGCTTCGGAAGTACCTACGAGCAGTACTTC.

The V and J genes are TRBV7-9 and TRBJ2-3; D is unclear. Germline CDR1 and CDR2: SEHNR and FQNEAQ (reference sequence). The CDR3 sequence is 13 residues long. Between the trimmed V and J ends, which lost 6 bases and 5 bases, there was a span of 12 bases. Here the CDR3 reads CASRGSSKDTQYF. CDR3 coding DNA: TGTGCCAGCAGAGGGTCGTCGAAAGATACGCAGTATTTT.

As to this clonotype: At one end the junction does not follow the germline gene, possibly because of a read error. The CDR3 sequence is CANSPDPWTQYF. The CDR3 DNA reads TGTGCCAACAGCCCCGATCCGTGGACCCAGTACTTC. The rearrangement joins TRBV14 to TRBJ2-5; D ambiguous. The CDR3 length is 12 residues. Germline CDR1 and CDR2: SGHDN and FVKESK.

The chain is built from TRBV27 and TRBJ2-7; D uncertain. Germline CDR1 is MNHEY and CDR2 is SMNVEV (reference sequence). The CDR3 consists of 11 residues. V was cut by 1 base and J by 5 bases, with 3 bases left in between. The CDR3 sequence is CASSLYNEQYF. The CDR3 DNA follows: TGTGCCAGCAGTTTATACAACGAGCAGTACTTC.

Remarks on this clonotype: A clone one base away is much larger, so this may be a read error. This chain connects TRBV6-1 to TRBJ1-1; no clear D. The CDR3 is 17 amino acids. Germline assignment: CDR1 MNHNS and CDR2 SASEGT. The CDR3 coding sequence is TGTGTCAGCATATGGAAAGCCTTTGAGTTGCCGAACACTGAAGCTTTCTTT. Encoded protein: CVSIWKAFELPNTEAFF.

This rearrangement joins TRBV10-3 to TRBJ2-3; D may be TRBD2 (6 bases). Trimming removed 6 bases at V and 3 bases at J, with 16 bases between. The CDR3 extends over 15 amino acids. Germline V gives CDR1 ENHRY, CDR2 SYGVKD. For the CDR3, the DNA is TGTGCCATCAGGAGACTAGAGGTGGGAACAGATACGCAGTATTTT. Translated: CAIRRLEVGTDTQYF.

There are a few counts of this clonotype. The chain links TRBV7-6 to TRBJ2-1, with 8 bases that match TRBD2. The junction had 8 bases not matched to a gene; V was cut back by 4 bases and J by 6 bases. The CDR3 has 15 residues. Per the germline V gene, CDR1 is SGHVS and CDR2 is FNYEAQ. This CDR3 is CASSSPSGLGNEQFF. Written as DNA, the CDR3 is TGTGCCAGCAGCTCCCCTAGCGGGTTAGGCAATGAGCAGTTCTTC.

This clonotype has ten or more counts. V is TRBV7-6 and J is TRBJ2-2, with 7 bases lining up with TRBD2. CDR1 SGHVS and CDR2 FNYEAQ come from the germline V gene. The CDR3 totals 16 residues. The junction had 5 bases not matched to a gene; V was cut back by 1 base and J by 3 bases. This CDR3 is CASSLVGLDYTGELFF. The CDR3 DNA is TGTGCCAGCAGCTTAGTAGGACTAGATTACACCGGGGAGCTGTTTTTT.

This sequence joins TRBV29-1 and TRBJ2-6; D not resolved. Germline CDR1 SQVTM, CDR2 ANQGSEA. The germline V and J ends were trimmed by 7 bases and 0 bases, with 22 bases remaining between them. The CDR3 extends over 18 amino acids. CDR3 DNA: TGCAGCGCCGAAACGACTGGATACCAATACTCTGGGGCCAACGTCCTGACTTTC. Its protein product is CSAETTGYQYSGANVLTF.

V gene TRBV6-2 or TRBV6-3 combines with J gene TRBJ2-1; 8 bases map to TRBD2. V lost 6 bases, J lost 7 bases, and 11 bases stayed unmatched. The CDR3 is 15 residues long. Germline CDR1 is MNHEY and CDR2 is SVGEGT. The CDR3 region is CASRGPGLEINEQFF. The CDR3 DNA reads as TGTGCCAGCAGGGGTCCGGGACTAGAAATTAATGAGCAGTTCTTC.

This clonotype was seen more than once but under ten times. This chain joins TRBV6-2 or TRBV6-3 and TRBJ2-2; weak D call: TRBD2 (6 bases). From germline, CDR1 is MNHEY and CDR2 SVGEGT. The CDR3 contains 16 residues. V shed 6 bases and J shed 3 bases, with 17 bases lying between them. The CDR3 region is CASSRKGLFDTGELFF. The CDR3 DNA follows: TGTGCCAGCAGCCGAAAGGGACTCTTCGACACCGGGGAGCTGTTTTTT.

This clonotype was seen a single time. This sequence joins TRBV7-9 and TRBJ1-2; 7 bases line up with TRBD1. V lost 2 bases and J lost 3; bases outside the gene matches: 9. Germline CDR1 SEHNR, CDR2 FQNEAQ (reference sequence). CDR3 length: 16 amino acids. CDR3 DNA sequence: TGTGCCAGCAGCTTACCGACAGGGACGATGGACTATGGCTACACCTTC. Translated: CASSLPTGTMDYGYTF.